This T cell receptor beta chain derives from a study of cytomegalovirus exposure and HLA in healthy donors. Primers: 60 Vbeta forward and 13 Jbeta reverse. Here immunoSEQ multiplex PCR was the method, and the copy in TCRdb shows in-frame clones only, minus some. The sample comprises around 150,000 clones, about 81% of which are singletons, and 1.5% to 2% rests with the top ten. The germline gives CDR1 KGHSH, CDR2 LQKENI. Trimming cost V 3 bases and J 0 bases, with 12 bases left between them. The CDR3 covers 16 residues. This TCR was sampled from a young woman in good health and CMV-seronegative. This chain links TRBV18 with TRBJ2-1; D call uncertain. The specimen sequenced was PBMCs. The CDR3 is CASSPLLRSSYNEQFF. CDR3 DNA: TGTGCCAGCTCACCGTTACTTAGGAGCTCCTACAATGAGCAGTTCTTC.